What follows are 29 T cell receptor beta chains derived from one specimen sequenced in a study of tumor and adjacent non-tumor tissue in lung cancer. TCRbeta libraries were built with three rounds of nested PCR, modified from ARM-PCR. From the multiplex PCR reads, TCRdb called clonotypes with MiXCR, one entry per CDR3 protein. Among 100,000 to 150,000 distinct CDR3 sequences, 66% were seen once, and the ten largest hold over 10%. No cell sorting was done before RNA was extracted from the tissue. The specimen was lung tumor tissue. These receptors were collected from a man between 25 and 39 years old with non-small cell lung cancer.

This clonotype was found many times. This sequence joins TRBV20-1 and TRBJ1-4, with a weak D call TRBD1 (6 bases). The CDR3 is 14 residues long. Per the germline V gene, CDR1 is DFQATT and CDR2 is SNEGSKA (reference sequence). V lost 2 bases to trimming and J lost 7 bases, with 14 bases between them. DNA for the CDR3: TGCAGTGCTAGACAGGGGAGGGTGGGTGAAAAACTGTTTTTT. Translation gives CSARQGRVGEKLFF.

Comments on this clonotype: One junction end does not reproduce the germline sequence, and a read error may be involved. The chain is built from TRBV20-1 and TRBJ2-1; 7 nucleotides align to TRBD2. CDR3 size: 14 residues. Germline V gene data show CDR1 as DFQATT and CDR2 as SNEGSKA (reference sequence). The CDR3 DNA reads TGCAGTGCTCGGGACTACCTTACGTACAATAAGCAGTTCTTC. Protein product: CSARDYLTYNKQFF.

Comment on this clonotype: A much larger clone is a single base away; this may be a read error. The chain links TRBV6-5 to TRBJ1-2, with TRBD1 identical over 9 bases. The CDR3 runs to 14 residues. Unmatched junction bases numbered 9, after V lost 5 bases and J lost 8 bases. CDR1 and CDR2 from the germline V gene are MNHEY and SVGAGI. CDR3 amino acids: CASSPPWTGDGYTF. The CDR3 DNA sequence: TGTGCCAGCAGTCCCCCCTGGACAGGGGACGGCTACACCTTC.

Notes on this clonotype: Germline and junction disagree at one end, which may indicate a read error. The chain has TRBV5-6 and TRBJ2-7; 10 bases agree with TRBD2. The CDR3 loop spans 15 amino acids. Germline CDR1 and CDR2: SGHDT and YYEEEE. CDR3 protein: CASSLGLAGVYEHYF. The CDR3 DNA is TGTGCCAGCAGCTTGGGTCTAGCGGGAGTGTACGAGCACTACTTC.

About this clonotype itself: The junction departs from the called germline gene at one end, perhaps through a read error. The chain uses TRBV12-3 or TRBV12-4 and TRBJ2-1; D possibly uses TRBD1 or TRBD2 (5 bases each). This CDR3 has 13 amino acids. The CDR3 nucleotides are TGTGCCAGCAGTCGGGGCCCTTACATTGAGCAGTTCTTC. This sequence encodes CASSRGPYIEQFF.

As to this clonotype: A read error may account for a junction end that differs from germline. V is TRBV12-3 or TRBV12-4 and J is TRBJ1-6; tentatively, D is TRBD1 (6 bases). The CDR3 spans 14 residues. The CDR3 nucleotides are TGTGCAAGCAGTTTAGGGGGGGCGTATTCACCCCTCTACTTT. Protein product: CASSLGGAYSPLYF.

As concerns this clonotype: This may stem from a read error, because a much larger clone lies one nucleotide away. The chain's CDR3 is CSARKEGTSYERYF. The CDR3 DNA sequence: TGCAGTGCTAGGAAGGAAGGCACATCCTACGAGCGGTACTTC. This chain links TRBV20-1 with TRBJ2-7; no clear D gene. CDR1 is DFQATT, CDR2 SNEGSKA, per germline (reference sequence). This CDR3 has 14 residues.

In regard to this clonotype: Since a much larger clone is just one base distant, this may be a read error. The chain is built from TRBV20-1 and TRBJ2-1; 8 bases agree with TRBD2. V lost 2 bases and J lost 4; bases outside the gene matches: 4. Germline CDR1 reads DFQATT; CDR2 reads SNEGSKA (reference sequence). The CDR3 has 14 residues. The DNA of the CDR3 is TGCAGTGCTAGACGGGGGGGCCGTTACAATGAGCAGTTCTTC. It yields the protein CSARRGGRYNEQFF.

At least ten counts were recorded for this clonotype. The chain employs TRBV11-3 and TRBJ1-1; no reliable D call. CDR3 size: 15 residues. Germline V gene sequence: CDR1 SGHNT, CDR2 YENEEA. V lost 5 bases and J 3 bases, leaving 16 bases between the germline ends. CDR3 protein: CASSTATGRDTEAFF. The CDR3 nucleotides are TGTGCCAGCAGCACCGCGACGGGGAGGGACACTGAAGCTTTCTTT. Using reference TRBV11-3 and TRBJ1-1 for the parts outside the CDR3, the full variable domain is EAGVVQSPRYKIIEKKQPVAFWCNPISGHNTLYWYLQNLGQGPELLIRYENEEAVDDSQLPKDRFSAERLKGVDSTLKIQPAELGDSAVYLCASSTATGRDTEAFFGQGTRLTVV.

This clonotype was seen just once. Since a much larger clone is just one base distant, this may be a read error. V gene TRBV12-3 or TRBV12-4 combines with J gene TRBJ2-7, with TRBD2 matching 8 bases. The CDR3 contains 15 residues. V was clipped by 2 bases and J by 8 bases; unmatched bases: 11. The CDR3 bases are TGTGCCAGCAGTTTATTATCGGGAGGGTCTCAAAAGCAGTACTTC. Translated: CASSLLSGGSQKQYF.

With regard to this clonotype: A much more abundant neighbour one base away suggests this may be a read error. The CDR3 nucleotides read TGTGCCAACAGTTACGGTCTCGGGCCCTATGGCTACACCTTC. Amino acid sequence: CANSYGLGPYGYTF. The gene calls are TRBV6-5 and TRBJ1-2; D call uncertain. Germline CDR1 MNHEY, CDR2 SVGAGI. CDR3 size: 14 residues.

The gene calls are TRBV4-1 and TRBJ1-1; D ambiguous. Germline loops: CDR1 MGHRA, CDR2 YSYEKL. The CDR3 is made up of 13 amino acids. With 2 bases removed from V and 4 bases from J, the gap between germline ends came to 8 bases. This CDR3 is CASSQSEVTEAFF. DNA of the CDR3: TGCGCCAGCAGCCAAAGTGAGGTCACTGAAGCTTTCTTT.

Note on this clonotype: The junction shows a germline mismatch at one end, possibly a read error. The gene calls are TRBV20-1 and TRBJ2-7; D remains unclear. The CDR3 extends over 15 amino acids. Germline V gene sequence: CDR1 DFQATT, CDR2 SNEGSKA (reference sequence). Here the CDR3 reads CNARVQSSSRREQYF. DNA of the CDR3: TGCAATGCTAGAGTACAGAGTTCGAGCCGCCGCGAGCAGTACTTC.

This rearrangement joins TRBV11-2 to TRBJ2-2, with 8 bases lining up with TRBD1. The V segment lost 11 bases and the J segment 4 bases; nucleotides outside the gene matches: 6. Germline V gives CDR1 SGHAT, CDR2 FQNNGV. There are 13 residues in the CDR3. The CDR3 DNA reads TGTGCCCGCCGACAGGGGAGCACCGGGGAGCTGTTTTTT. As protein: CARRQGSTGELFF.

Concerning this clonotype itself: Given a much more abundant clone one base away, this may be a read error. The CDR3 sequence is CASSLTGSYGYIF. DNA for the CDR3: TGTGCCAGCAGCCTGACAGGGAGCTATGGCTACATCTTC. The V gene is TRBV6-5, the J gene TRBJ1-2; 7 bases match TRBD1. Germline lookup yields CDR1 MNHEY and CDR2 SVGAGI. The CDR3 has 13 amino acids.

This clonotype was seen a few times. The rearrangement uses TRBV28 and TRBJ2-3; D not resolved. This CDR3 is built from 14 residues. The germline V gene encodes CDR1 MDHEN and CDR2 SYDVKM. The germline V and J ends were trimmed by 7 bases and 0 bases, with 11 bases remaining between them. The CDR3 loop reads CASNTLTSTDTQYF. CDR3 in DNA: TGTGCCAGCAATACACTGACCAGCACAGATACGCAGTATTTT. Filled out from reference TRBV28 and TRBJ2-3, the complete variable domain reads DVKVTQSSRYLVKRTGEKVFLECVQDMDHENMFWYRQDPGLGLRLIYFSYDVKMKEKGDIPEGYSVSREKKERFSLILESASTNQTSMYLCASNTLTSTDTQYFGPGTRLTVL.

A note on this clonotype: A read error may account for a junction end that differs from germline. CDR3: CSVHLRGRENIEAFF. The CDR3 DNA reads TGCAGCGTTCATCTCCGGGGCAGAGAGAACATTGAAGCTTTCTTT. The chain carries TRBV29-1 and TRBJ1-1, with D perhaps matching TRBD1 (5 bases). Germline CDR1 reads SQVTM; CDR2 reads ANQGSEA. The CDR3 is 15 amino acids.

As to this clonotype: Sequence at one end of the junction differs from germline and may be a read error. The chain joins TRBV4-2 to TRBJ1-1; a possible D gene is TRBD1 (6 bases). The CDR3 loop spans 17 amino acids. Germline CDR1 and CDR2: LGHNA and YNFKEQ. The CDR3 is CPSSPTYAAGVNTEAFF. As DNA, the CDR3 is TGTCCCAGCAGCCCAACCTATGCGGCAGGGGTGAACACTGAAGCTTTCTTT.

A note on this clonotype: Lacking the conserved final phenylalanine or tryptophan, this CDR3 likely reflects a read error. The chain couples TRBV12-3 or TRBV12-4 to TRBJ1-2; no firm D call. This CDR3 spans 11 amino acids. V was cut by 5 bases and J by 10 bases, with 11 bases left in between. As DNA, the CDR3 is TGTGCCAGCAGTGTAGGGATTGCCTACACCCTC. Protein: CASSVGIAYTL.

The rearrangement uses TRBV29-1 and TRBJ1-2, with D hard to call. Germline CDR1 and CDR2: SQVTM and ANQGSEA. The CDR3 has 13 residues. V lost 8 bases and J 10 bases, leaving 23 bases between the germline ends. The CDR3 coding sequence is TGCAGCACTTCGGACGGTCGGGTGTATAACTACACCTTC. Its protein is CSTSDGRVYNYTF.

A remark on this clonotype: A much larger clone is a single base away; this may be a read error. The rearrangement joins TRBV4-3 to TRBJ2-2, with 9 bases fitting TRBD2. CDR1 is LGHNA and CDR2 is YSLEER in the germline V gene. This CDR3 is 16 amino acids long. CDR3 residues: CAGSQSGGGAAGELFF. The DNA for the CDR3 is TGCGCCGGCAGCCAAAGTGGCGGGGGGGCCGCCGGGGAGCTGTTTTTT.

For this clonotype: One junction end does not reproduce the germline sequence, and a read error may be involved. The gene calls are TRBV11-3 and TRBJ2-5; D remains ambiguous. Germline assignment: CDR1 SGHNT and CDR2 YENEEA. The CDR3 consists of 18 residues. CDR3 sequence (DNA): TGTGCAAGCAGCTTAATGTTGGGATGGAAAACCTACCAAGAGACCCAGTACTTC. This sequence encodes CASSLMLGWKTYQETQYF.

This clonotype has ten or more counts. CDR3: CASRGLTSGEDTQYF. In DNA form, the CDR3 reads TGTGCCAGCAGGGGATTGACTAGCGGGGAAGATACGCAGTATTTT. The chain has TRBV12-3 or TRBV12-4 and TRBJ2-3, with TRBD2 matching 11 bases. The CDR3 length is 15 residues. The V gene end was trimmed by 6 bases and the J gene end by 5 bases; junction bases not matched to a gene: 7.

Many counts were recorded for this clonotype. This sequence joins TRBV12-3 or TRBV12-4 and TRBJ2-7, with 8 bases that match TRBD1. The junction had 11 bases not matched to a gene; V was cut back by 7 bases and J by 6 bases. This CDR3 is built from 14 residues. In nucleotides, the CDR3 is TGTGCCAGCATTCCCGGGACAGGCGGCGGCGAGCAGTACTTC. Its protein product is CASIPGTGGGEQYF.

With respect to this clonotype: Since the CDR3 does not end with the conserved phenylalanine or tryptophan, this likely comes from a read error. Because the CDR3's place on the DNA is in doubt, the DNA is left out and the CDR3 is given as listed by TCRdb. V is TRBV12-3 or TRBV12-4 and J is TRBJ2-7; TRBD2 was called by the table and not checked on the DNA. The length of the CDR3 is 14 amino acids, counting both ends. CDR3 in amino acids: CASRRLAGSGEHYL.

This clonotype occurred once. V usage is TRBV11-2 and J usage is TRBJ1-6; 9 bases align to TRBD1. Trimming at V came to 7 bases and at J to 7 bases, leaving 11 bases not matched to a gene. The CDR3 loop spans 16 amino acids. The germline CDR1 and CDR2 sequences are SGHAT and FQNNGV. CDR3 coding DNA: TGTGCCAGCACCTTGACTTCCGGGACAGGGAATTCACCCCTCCACTTT. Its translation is CASTLTSGTGNSPLHF.

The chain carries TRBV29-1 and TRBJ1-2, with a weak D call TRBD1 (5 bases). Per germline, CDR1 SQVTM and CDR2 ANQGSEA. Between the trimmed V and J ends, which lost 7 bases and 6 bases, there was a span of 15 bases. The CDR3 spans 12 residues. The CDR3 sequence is CSAGGMVHGYTF. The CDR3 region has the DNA TGCAGCGCGGGGGGAATGGTGCATGGCTACACCTTC.

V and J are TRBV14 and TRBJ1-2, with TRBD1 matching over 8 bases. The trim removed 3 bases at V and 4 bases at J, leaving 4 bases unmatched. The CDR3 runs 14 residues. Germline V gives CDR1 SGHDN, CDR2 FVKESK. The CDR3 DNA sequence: TGTGCCAGCAGCCATGGACAGGGAGGCTATGGCTACACCTTC. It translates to CASSHGQGGYGYTF.

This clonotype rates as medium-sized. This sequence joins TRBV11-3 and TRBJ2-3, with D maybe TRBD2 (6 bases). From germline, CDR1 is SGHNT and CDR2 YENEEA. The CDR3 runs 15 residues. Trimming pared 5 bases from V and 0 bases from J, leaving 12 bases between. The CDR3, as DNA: TGTGCCAGCAGCGACCGACTAGGAAGCACAGATACGCAGTATTTT. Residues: CASSDRLGSTDTQYF.